This T cell receptor (beta chain) was retrieved from a study of human T cells and chemical hapten exposure (dated by TCRdb to 2020 to 2023). Concerning the study at large: For sensitization, 2% DPC in acetone was applied to a roughly 2 cm by roughly 2 cm area of upper inner arm skin. Throughout the approximately 26-week study period, patients were also given weekly therapeutic DPC doses on the scalp. Patch testing on the upper back used Finn chambers containing 0.01% DPC, with scoring done after 6 days according to International Contact Dermatitis Research Group standards. The mostly female patient cohort included alopecia areata with under or over 50% scalp involvement, alopecia totalis and alopecia universalis. Libraries were pooled for sequencing, and per-sample TCR yields varied mainly because of small differences in library volumes within the pool. The study tracked peripheral blood TCR repertoire changes in vivo during primary and secondary sensitization to the hapten diphenylcyclopropenone (DPC) in alopecia patients. Blood was sampled from patients pre-sensitization (week 0) and at 2, 6 and about 24 weeks after DPC sensitization. For TCR sequencing, blood came from 25 to 35 alopecia patients at anywhere from one to four time points (pre-sensitization, 2, 6 and 24 weeks). Overall study outcomes, separate from this receptor: Compared with pre-sensitization or healthy control sets, expanded TCRs formed significantly more large CDR3 similarity clusters, which is consistent with antigen-driven responses. The number of TCRs above 1 in 1000 frequency did not change with DPC sensitization; there was no evidence of global repertoire structure alterations. Because every patient had alopecia, a presumed autoimmune disease, the patients' immune response might differ from that of healthy individuals. Patch test score was positively correlated with the number of PT1 expanded TCRs, with significance at thresholds 8, 16 and 32 but not at 4. After repeated subsampling, the strength of the expansion versus patch-test correlation and the threshold at which it became significant changed.

As encoded in the germline V gene (reference sequence), CDR1 is DFQATT while CDR2 is SNEGSKA. There are 15 amino acids in the CDR3, from cysteine to phenylalanine inclusive. CDR3 DNA is the only sequence kept; it has 45 bases, read in frame from the first base. Trimming removed 3 bases from V and 3 bases from J, leaving 17 bases between the germline ends. This clonotype was observed at least ten times. Its antigen is not yet known. The sample holds no much larger clone one base away, and base qualities are not on file. Library generation was performed with RACE. The reads were generated on a NextSeq 500. During library preparation, unique molecular identifiers were attached to individual cDNA molecules so that TCRs could be counted quantitatively and reproducibly. Each blood RNA sample was used to sequence both TCR alpha and TCR beta chains. As for how the authors treated the data: A median of around 100,000 TCRs per sample was observed, with a range of roughly 23,224 to 750,000. V, J and CDR3 annotation of the TCR reads was carried out using the Decombinator software suite. For the PS versus PT1 abundance plots, all samples were subsampled to the same number of TCRs (28,000). Expanded TCRs were defined as absent before sensitization and observed at least eight times at the 2-week time point. TCRdb reprocessed the public reads (quality trimming at Q25 with fastp, clone calling with MiXCR) and kept in-frame beta chains. Each CDR3 protein gets just one entry, which takes the most common genes and DNA from the rows behind it. TCRdb's processing, not the authors' own work, is the source of the V and J calls. Across this sample there are 45,000 to 70,000 distinct CDR3 sequences, with approximately 8.6% seen only once. The ten largest clonotypes hold less than 15% of the sample.

Sample time point, as interpreted from the label and publication: patch test 1, 2 weeks after DPC sensitization. The intended sense of this specimen's treatment or condition label: therapeutic diphenylcyclopropenone sensitization with weekly scalp DPC. Blood at each patch-test visit was drawn before the patch test was applied. Patients were eligible if aged 18 to 70, diagnosed with alopecia and judged suitable for DPC therapy, and pregnant patients were excluded. Total RNA was extracted from unfractionated whole blood collected in Tempus Blood RNA tubes. This sample comprised whole blood, obtained in connection with sensitization to the hapten diphenylcyclopropenone (DPC). This receptor was obtained from a woman between 40 and 55 years old with alopecia areata. Some clones in this sample may be carry-over from other donors' samples. The chain employs TRBV20-1 and TRBJ2-5; 5 matching bases give a weak D call of TRBD2. The CDR3 loop reads CSAREVRDPKETQYF. The DNA sequence is as follows: TGCAGTGCTAGGGAGGTGAGGGATCCCAAAGAGACCCAGTACTTC.